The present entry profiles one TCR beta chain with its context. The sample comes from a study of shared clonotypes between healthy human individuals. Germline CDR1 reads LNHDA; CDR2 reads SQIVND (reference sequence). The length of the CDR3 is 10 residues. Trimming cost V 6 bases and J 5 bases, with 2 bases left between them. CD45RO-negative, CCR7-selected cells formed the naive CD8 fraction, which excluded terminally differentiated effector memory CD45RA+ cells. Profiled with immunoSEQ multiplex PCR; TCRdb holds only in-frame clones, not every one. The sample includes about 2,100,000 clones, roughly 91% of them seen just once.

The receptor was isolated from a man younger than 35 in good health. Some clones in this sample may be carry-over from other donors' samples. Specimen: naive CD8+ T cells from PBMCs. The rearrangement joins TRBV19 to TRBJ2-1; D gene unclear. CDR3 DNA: TGTGCCAGTAGGGACAATGAGCAGTTCTTC. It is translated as CASRDNEQFF.